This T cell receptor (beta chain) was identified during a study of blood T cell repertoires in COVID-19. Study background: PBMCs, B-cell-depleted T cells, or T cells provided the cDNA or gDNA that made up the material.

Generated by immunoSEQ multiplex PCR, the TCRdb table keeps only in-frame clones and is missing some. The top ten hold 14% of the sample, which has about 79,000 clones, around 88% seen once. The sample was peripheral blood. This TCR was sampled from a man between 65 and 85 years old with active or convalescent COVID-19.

DNA of the CDR3: TGTGCCAGCAGCTTAGTTGGGCAAGATGAGCAGTTCTTC. It translates to CASSLVGQDEQFF. The V gene is TRBV11-2, the J gene TRBJ2-1; D remains unclear. The CDR3 runs to 13 residues. Germline CDR1 reads SGHAT; CDR2 reads FQNNGV. Trimming took 1 base from V and 8 from J, leaving 9 bases between them. Full variable domain (missing parts from reference TRBV11-2 and TRBJ2-1): EAGVAQSPRYKIIEKRQSVAFWCNPISGHATLYWYQQILGQGPKLLIQFQNNGVVDDSQLPKDRFSAERLKGVDSTLKIQPAKLEDSAVYLCASSLVGQDEQFFGPGTRLTVL.